This note documents a single T cell receptor beta chain sequence. TCRdb analysed the 5' RACE reads with MiXCR anew, one entry per CDR3 protein. Here the sample spans under 550,000 distinct CDR3 sequences, around a sixth being singletons. This sample stems from a study of T-cell memory formation after mild COVID-19. This CDR3 has 14 amino acids. Germline V lookup: CDR1 SQVTM, CDR2 ANQGSEA. Deletions cut 7 bases from V and 0 bases from J, with 13 bases between. The receptor comes from an adult woman who had mild COVID-19 (a few samples of this study predate the infection). Cell type and time point are not known. This chain joins TRBV29-1 and TRBJ2-1; no firm D call. What was sequenced was PBMCs or a T cell subset sorted from them (not recorded which). The CDR3 spells CSACRSGSYNEQFF. The CDR3 bases are TGCAGCGCCTGCCGCTCGGGCTCCTACAATGAGCAGTTCTTC.